The 14 T cell receptor beta chains listed next were all sequenced from one sample in a study of T cells in Graves' hyperthyroidism and ophthalmopathy. What was amplified from RNA transcripts were TCR beta CDR3 regions. During a first-round RT-PCR of the TCR CDR3, the HTBI primer set was used. TCRdb reanalysed the multiplex PCR reads using MiXCR and keeps one entry per CDR3 protein. Altogether fewer than 450,000 distinct CDR3 sequences are present, 17% being singletons, with the ten largest covering around 35%. The sequenced sample consisted of blood. Source of these receptors: a woman aged 25 to 45 with Graves' hyperthyroidism that later progressed to Graves' ophthalmopathy.

V gene TRBV20-1 combines with J gene TRBJ2-3; 12 bases are shared with TRBD2. V was pared by 1 base and J by 5 bases, with 13 bases of the junction left unmatched. This CDR3 has 18 amino acids. Per the germline V gene, CDR1 is DFQATT and CDR2 is SNEGSKA (reference sequence). CDR3 in amino acids: CSARVATSSGGALDTQYF. The CDR3, as DNA: TGCAGTGCTAGAGTTGCCACCTCTAGCGGGGGGGCCTTAGATACGCAGTATTTT.

This clonotype was picked up many times. The V and J genes are TRBV28 and TRBJ1-5; D not resolved. Trimming removed 3 bases from V and 6 bases from J, with 6 bases in between. The CDR3 contains 12 residues. Germline V gene lookup returns CDR1 MDHEN and CDR2 SYDVKM. The CDR3 nucleotides read TGTGCCAGCAGTTTTTACGCTCAGCCCCAGCATTTT. Its translation: CASSFYAQPQHF.

This clonotype occurred many times. The chain recombines TRBV19 with TRBJ1-1; D unclear. The germline V gene encodes CDR1 LNHDA and CDR2 SQIVND (reference sequence). The CDR3 is 12 residues long. V lost 5 bases to trimming and J lost 3 bases, with 7 bases between them. CDR3 amino acids: CASSPDYTEAFF. DNA of the CDR3: TGTGCCAGTAGTCCAGACTACACTGAAGCTTTCTTT. The variable domain in full, with the rest retrieved from reference TRBV19 and TRBJ1-1, is DGGITQSPKYLFRKEGQNVTLSCEQNLNHDAMYWYRQDPGQGLRLIYYSQIVNDFQKGDIAEGYSVSREKKESFPLTVTSAQKNPTAFYLCASSPDYTEAFFGQGTRLTVV.

This clonotype has more than one count but fewer than ten. This chain links TRBV5-6 with TRBJ1-1; D remains ambiguous. Germline loops: CDR1 SGHDT, CDR2 YYEEEE. V shed 0 bases and J shed 4 bases, with 10 bases lying between them. The CDR3 consists of 14 residues. The CDR3 loop is CASSLVYSGTEAFF. CDR3 nucleotides: TGTGCCAGCAGCTTGGTGTATTCTGGCACTGAAGCTTTCTTT.

The chain recombines TRBV28 with TRBJ1-1; tentative D call: TRBD1 (6 bases). V lost 4 bases and J lost 4, with 13 bases in between. This CDR3 contains 14 residues. Per the germline V gene, CDR1 is MDHEN and CDR2 is SYDVKM. The CDR3, as DNA: TGTGCCAGCAGTTCCCAGGGGTGGGCCACTGAAGCTTTCTTT. It codes for CASSSQGWATEAFF.

The rearrangement uses TRBV25-1 and TRBJ2-5; the match to TRBD2 covers 8 bases. V lost 6 bases to trimming and J lost 6 bases; unmatched junction nucleotides: 3. This CDR3 is 12 amino acids long. Germline values: CDR1 MGHDK, CDR2 SYGVNS. This chain's CDR3 is CASSGGAKTQYF. The CDR3 DNA follows: TGTGCCAGCAGCGGGGGGGCGAAGACCCAGTACTTC.

This clonotype was recorded a few times. CDR3 coding DNA: TGTGCCATCAGTGAAGCTAGAACCTCCGGAGATACGCAGTATTTT. Protein sequence: CAISEARTSGDTQYF. The chain employs TRBV10-3 and TRBJ2-3; D unclear. This CDR3 comprises 15 residues. The germline V and J ends were trimmed by 3 bases and 5 bases, with 15 bases remaining between them. Germline V gives CDR1 ENHRY, CDR2 SYGVKD.

This clonotype was counted ten times or more. The rearrangement links TRBV30 to TRBJ1-5; the D is unclear. This CDR3 region has 13 residues. V was pared by 1 base and J by 4 bases, with 8 bases between. Germline CDR1 and CDR2: GTSNPN and SVGIG (reference sequence). The DNA for the CDR3 is TGTGCCTGGAGTGAGGCAGGTAATCAGCCCCAGCATTTT. Translated: CAWSEAGNQPQHF.

This clonotype was observed many times. The chain combines TRBV30 with TRBJ1-4, with TRBD1 matching over 7 bases. The CDR3 contains 12 residues. Germline CDR1 reads GTSNPN; CDR2 reads SVGIG (reference sequence). V trimming: 8 bases; J trimming: 7 bases; junction bases outside the gene matches: 7. CDR3 bases: TGTGCCGGGGGGACAGAGGTTGAAAAACTGTTTTTT. The encoded protein is CAGGTEVEKLFF. Filled out from reference TRBV30 and TRBJ1-4, the complete variable domain reads SQTIHQWPATLVQPVGSPLSLECTVEGTSNPNLYWYRQAAGRGLQLLFYSVGIGQISSEVPQNLSASRPQDRQFILSSKKLLLSDSGFYLCAGGTEVEKLFFGSGTQLSVL.

This clonotype came up many times. CDR3: CASSSPRDTSGNTIYF. The CDR3 DNA reads as TGTGCCAGTAGTTCACCCAGGGACACCTCTGGAAACACCATATATTTT. This chain joins TRBV19 and TRBJ1-3; perhaps TRBD1 as D (6 bases). The length of the CDR3 is 16 residues. Trimming stripped 5 bases from V and 0 bases from J, with 14 bases between. From germline, CDR1 is LNHDA and CDR2 SQIVND (reference sequence).

This clonotype has ten or more counts. The chain links TRBV20-1 to TRBJ2-7; 11 positions agree with TRBD2. After removal of 6 bases from V and 2 bases from J, the junction contained 6 bases not matched to a gene. CDR1 is DFQATT, CDR2 SNEGSKA, per germline (reference sequence). The CDR3 runs 14 residues. CDR3 sequence: CSAVLAGVAYEQYF. In DNA, the CDR3 is TGCAGTGCGGTACTAGCGGGAGTGGCCTACGAGCAGTACTTC.

This clonotype was seen at least ten times. The V gene is TRBV20-1, the J gene TRBJ2-3, with 7 bases that match TRBD1. With 0 bases clipped from V and 0 bases from J, the junction kept 6 bases outside the gene matches. This CDR3 comprises 16 residues. The germline V gene encodes CDR1 DFQATT and CDR2 SNEGSKA (reference sequence). For the CDR3, the DNA is TGCAGTGCTAGAGATTTTTCGGGACAGAGCACAGATACGCAGTATTTT. Translated, it gives CSARDFSGQSTDTQYF.

This chain joins TRBV19 and TRBJ1-5, with unresolved D. CDR3 length: 15 residues. V gave up 4 bases and J gave up 0 bases, with 10 bases separating them. Germline-derived CDR1 and CDR2 are LNHDA and SQIVND (reference sequence). Here the CDR3 DNA reads TGTGCCAGTAGTACGTCTGGGAATAGCAATCAGCCCCAGCATTTT. Amino acids: CASSTSGNSNQPQHF. Together with reference TRBV19 and TRBJ1-5, the CDR3 gives the full variable domain: DGGITQSPKYLFRKEGQNVTLSCEQNLNHDAMYWYRQDPGQGLRLIYYSQIVNDFQKGDIAEGYSVSREKKESFPLTVTSAQKNPTAFYLCASSTSGNSNQPQHFGDGTRLSIL.

The chain has TRBV6-5 and TRBJ2-7; no definite D call. This CDR3 comprises 15 residues. Germline V gene data show CDR1 as MNHEY and CDR2 as SVGAGI. V lost 0 bases, J lost 3 bases, and 12 bases lay in between. The CDR3: CASSYSMAWDYEQYF. Written as DNA, the CDR3 is TGTGCCAGCAGTTACTCGATGGCTTGGGACTACGAGCAGTACTTC.